Presented here are 2 T cell receptor beta chains from one specimen sequenced in a study of PD-1 blockade in classical Hodgkin lymphoma. Time point: cycle 4 day 1 (C4D1), after five to seven weeks of nivolumab. Each of the patients experienced relapse following autologous stem cell transplantation, and their brentuximab vedotin exposure differed. It was by magnetic negative selection that CD4+ T cells were purified from thawed PBMCs. Sequenced by immunoSEQ multiplex PCR; TCRdb stores in-frame clones only, minus some. Here the sample spans 27,000 or so clones, more than 80% being singletons. Specimen: CD4+ T cells from blood, collected before the fourth cycle of nivolumab. The origin of the receptors is a human donor with classical Hodgkin lymphoma.

Turning to this clone: Sequence at one end of the junction differs from germline and may be a read error. The chain is built from TRBV2 and TRBJ2-1; D is undetermined. CDR1 and CDR2 from the germline V gene are SNHLY and FYNNEI. CDR3 length: 14 residues. DNA of the CDR3: TGTGCCAACAGTTACGGAACCACCCAGGATGAGCAGTTCTTC. Protein: CANSYGTTQDEQFF.

The chain has TRBV2 and TRBJ2-1; 9 bases match TRBD2. This CDR3 is built from 14 residues. The V gene end was trimmed by 6 bases and the J gene end by 7 bases; junction bases not matched to a gene: 7. In germline, CDR1 is SNHLY, CDR2 FYNNEI. In DNA form, the CDR3 reads TGTGCCAGCAGGCCTAGACTAGCGGTAAATGAGCAGTTCTTC. Its protein is CASRPRLAVNEQFF.